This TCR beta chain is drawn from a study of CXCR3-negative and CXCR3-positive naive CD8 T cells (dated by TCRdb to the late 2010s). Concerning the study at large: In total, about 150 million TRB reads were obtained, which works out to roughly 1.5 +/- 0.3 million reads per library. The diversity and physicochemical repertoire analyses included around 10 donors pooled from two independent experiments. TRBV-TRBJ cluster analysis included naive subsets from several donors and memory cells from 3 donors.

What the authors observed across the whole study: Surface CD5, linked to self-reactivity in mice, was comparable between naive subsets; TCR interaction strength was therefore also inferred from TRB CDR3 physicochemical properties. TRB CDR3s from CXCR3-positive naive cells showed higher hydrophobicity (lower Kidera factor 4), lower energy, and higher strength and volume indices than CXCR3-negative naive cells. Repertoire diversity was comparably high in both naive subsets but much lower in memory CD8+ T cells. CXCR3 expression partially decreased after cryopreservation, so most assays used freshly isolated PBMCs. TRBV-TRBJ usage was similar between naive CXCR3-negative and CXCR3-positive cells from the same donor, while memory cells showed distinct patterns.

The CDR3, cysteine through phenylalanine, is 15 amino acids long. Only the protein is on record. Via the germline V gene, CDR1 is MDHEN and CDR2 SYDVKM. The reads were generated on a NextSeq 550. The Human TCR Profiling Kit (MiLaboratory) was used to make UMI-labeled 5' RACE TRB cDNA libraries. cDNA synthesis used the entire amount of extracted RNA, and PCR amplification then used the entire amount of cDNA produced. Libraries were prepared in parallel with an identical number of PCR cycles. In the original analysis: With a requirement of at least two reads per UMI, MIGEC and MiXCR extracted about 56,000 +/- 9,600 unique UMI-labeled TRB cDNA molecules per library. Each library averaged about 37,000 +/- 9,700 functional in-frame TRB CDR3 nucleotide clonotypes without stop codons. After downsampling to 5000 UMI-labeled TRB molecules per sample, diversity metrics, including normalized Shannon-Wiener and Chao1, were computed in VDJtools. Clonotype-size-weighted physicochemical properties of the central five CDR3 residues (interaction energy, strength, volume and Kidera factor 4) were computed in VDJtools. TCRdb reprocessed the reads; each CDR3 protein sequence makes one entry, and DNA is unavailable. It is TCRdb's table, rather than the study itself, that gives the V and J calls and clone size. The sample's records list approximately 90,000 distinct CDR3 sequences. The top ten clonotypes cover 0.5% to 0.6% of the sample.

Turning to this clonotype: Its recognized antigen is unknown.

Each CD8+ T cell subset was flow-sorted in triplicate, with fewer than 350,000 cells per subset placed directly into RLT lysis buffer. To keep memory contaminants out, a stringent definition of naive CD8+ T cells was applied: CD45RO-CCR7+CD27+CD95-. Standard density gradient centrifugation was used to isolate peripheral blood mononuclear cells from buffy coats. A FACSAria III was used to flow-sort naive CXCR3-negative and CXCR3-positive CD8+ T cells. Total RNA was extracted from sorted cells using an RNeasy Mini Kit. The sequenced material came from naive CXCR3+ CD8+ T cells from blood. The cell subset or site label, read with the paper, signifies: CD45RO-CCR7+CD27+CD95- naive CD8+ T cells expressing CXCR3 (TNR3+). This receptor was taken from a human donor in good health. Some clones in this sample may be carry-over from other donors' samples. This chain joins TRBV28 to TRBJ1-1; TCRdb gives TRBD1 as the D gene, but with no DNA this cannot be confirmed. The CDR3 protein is CASSSAGQTNTEAFF.